The 22 T cell receptor beta chains below come from one sample, sequenced in a study of Ad26.COV2.S vaccination and SARS-CoV-2 variants. Indicated treatment: approximately 18 received Ad26.COV2.S at low or high dose, single or two shots; several received placebo; per-sample allocation not given. The samples were gathered on day 63 after the first injection of vaccine or placebo. TCRdb's copy holds only in-frame clones and misses some; the assay was immunoSEQ multiplex PCR. The repertoire holds about 370,000 clones, with 75% to 90% as singletons. Sample: peripheral blood, taken in a trial of Ad26.COV2.S vaccine versus placebo. The origin of the receptors is a person between 18 and 60 years old who received the Ad26.COV2.S COVID-19 vaccine or a placebo.

The rearrangement uses TRBV12-3 or TRBV12-4 and TRBJ1-1, with unresolved D. The CDR3 covers 13 residues. V was pared by 3 bases and J by 0 bases, with 5 bases between. The CDR3 loop reads CASSFSVNTEAFF. CDR3 in DNA: TGTGCCAGCAGTTTTTCTGTGAACACTGAAGCTTTCTTT.

The chain employs TRBV10-1 and TRBJ2-5; the match to TRBD1 covers 11 bases. With V trimmed by 5 bases and J by 5 bases, 7 bases remained unmatched. The CDR3 extends over 15 amino acids. The germline V gene has CDR1 WNHNN and CDR2 SYGVQD (reference sequence). Here the CDR3 DNA reads TGCGCCAGCAGTCCGACTCGGGACAGGGGGGAGACCCAGTACTTC. It specifies CASSPTRDRGETQYF.

The table lists this clone with a count of one. The chain employs TRBV7-9 and TRBJ2-5; no definite D call. The V end was cut by 7 bases, the J end by 2 bases, with 14 bases between. Germline loops: CDR1 SEHNR, CDR2 FQNEAQ (reference sequence). The CDR3 contains 14 residues. This CDR3 is CASTPWTLQETQYF. The CDR3 DNA sequence: TGTGCCAGCACCCCTTGGACCTTACAAGAGACCCAGTACTTC.

This rearrangement joins TRBV27 to TRBJ1-4; D is unclear. Trimming removed 1 base from V and 5 bases from J, with 8 bases in between. In germline, CDR1 is MNHEY, CDR2 SMNVEV (reference sequence). This CDR3 is built from 14 residues. CDR3 amino acids: CASSLYGMNEKLFF. For the CDR3, the DNA is TGTGCCAGCAGTTTATATGGGATGAATGAAAAACTGTTTTTT.

The chain employs TRBV7-9 and TRBJ2-2; no definite D call. The V end lost 2 bases, the J end lost 6 bases, and 13 bases lay between the germline ends. Per germline, CDR1 SEHNR and CDR2 FQNEAQ (reference sequence). This CDR3 contains 15 residues. The CDR3 spells CASSLFVYPPGELFF. CDR3 sequence (DNA): TGTGCCAGCAGCTTATTTGTCTATCCTCCCGGGGAGCTGTTTTTT.

V is TRBV5-1 and J is TRBJ1-1; 9 bases match TRBD1. Germline lookup yields CDR1 SGHRS and CDR2 YFSETQ. J lost 5 bases, V lost 4 bases, and 9 bases had no gene match. This CDR3 is built from 15 residues. The CDR3 sequence is CASSHWGQGETEAFF. The CDR3 coding sequence is TGCGCCAGCAGCCACTGGGGACAGGGAGAGACTGAAGCTTTCTTT.

V is TRBV10-1 and J is TRBJ2-2; D call uncertain. Deletions cut 6 bases from V and 3 bases from J, with 8 bases between. The germline gives CDR1 WNHNN, CDR2 SYGVQD (reference sequence). The CDR3 runs to 13 residues. CDR3 in amino acids: CASSEPYTGELFF. CDR3 coding DNA: TGCGCCAGCAGCGAGCCCTACACCGGGGAGCTGTTTTTT.

This clone appeared once. The chain uses TRBV11-2 and TRBJ1-1; D is possibly TRBD1 (5 bases). Germline CDR1 and CDR2: SGHAT and FQNNGV. The CDR3 sequence is 13 residues long. Trimming removed 5 bases at V and 5 bases at J, with 12 bases between. DNA for the CDR3: TGTGCCAGCAGCGACCTGGGGGTTACTGAAGCTTTCTTT. It is translated as CASSDLGVTEAFF.

This chain connects TRBV3-1 (or the pseudogene TRBV3-2) to TRBJ2-5; the D gene is possibly TRBD2 (7 bases). Germline CDR1 reads LGHDT; CDR2 reads YNNKEL (reference sequence). The CDR3 is 17 amino acids. V was trimmed by 1 base and J by 5 bases, leaving 20 bases between them. This CDR3 is CASSQGGGGGISETQYF. As DNA, the CDR3 is TGTGCCAGCAGCCAAGGTGGGGGGGGCGGCATCTCGGAGACCCAGTACTTC.

The chain uses TRBV9 and TRBJ2-5, with 8 positions matching TRBD1. Germline loops: CDR1 SGDLS, CDR2 YYNGEE. The CDR3 is 16 residues long. V lost 4 bases and J lost 5; bases outside the gene matches: 13. CDR3 in amino acids: CASSTSLGQGTETQYF. In DNA, the CDR3 is TGTGCCAGCAGCACTAGCCTAGGACAGGGAACGGAGACCCAGTACTTC.

The rearrangement uses TRBV9 and TRBJ1-1, with D tentatively TRBD1 (5 bases). The germline V gene has CDR1 SGDLS and CDR2 YYNGEE. The CDR3 is 15 residues long. The V and J ends lost 4 bases and 0 bases respectively, with 13 bases between them. In DNA form, the CDR3 reads TGTGCCAGCAGCCCCCCTTTGGGGCTGAACACTGAAGCTTTCTTT. Residues: CASSPPLGLNTEAFF. Supplemented by reference TRBV9 and TRBJ1-1, the full variable domain reads DSGVTQTPKHLITATGQRVTLRCSPRSGDLSVYWYQQSLDQGLQFLIQYYNGEERAKGNILERFSAQQFPDLHSELNLSSLELGDSALYFCASSPPLGLNTEAFFGQGTRLTVV.

The chain has TRBV7-6 and TRBJ1-1; D remains ambiguous. CDR1 and CDR2 (germline): SGHVS, FNYEAQ. Trimming removed 0 bases at V and 3 bases at J, with 5 bases between. This CDR3 spans 13 amino acids. The CDR3 is CASSLAGHTEAFF. CDR3 nucleotide sequence: TGTGCCAGCAGCTTAGCTGGGCACACTGAAGCTTTCTTT.

The chain links TRBV5-1 to TRBJ1-4; D gene unclear. The V gene's germline CDR1 is SGHRS and CDR2 YFSETQ. This CDR3 has 15 amino acids. Trimming pared 3 bases from V and 4 bases from J, leaving 13 bases between. CDR3 residues: CASSSLGPSNEKLFF. The DNA of the CDR3 is TGCGCCAGCAGCTCCCTTGGGCCTAGTAATGAAAAACTGTTTTTT.

The genes are TRBV4-3 and TRBJ2-5; D remains unclear. CDR3 length equals 14 residues. Germline V gene sequence: CDR1 LGHNA, CDR2 YSLEER. Deletions cut 2 bases from V and 5 bases from J, with 12 bases between. DNA of the CDR3: TGCGCCAGCAGCCAAAGCCGTGGTTGGGAGACCCAGTACTTC. Protein product: CASSQSRGWETQYF.

The CDR3 DNA sequence: TGTGCCAGCAGTTACTCAAGGACTAGCGCTATAGGCGAGCAGTACTTC. Encoded protein: CASSYSRTSAIGEQYF. V usage is TRBV6-5 and J usage is TRBJ2-7; 9 bases map to TRBD2. Germline V CDR1 and CDR2: MNHEY, SVGAGI. V shed 0 bases, J shed 6 bases, and the junction held 9 bases outside the gene matches. CDR3 length: 16 amino acids.

This rearrangement joins TRBV18 to TRBJ1-1; maybe TRBD1 (6 bases). The germline V gene has CDR1 KGHSH and CDR2 LQKENI. V was pared by 3 bases and J by 4 bases, with 12 bases between. This CDR3 has 14 amino acids. The CDR3 region has the DNA TGTGCCAGCTCACCCCTACAGGGAGGCACTGAAGCTTTCTTT. Its protein product is CASSPLQGGTEAFF.

This clone was seen a handful of times. The rearrangement links TRBV5-1 to TRBJ2-3; tentative D call: TRBD2 (5 bases). V lost 2 bases and J lost 5, with 15 bases in between. CDR3 length: 15 amino acids. CDR1 and CDR2 from the germline V gene are SGHRS and YFSETQ. CDR3 amino acids: CASSLEGPGGDTQYF. For the CDR3, the DNA is TGCGCCAGCAGCTTAGAGGGCCCGGGTGGAGATACGCAGTATTTT.

The chain links TRBV24-1 to TRBJ1-1; possible D gene TRBD1, 6 bases. Trimming pared 0 bases from V and 11 bases from J, leaving 9 bases between. CDR1 is KGHDR, CDR2 SFDVKD, per germline. CDR3 size: 12 residues. The CDR3 DNA is TGTGCCACCAGTGATTTGTCGGGGGCTGCTTTCTTT. Its protein is CATSDLSGAAFF.

The chain couples TRBV7-2 to TRBJ2-1, with D unclear. CDR1 is SGHTA, CDR2 FQGNSA, per germline. The CDR3 covers 17 residues. The germline V and J ends were trimmed by 5 bases and 0 bases, with 17 bases remaining between them. The CDR3 bases are TGTGCCAGCAGCCTTAGTAGCTACCAGAGCTCCTACAATGAGCAGTTCTTC. It codes for CASSLSSYQSSYNEQFF.

This rearrangement joins TRBV29-1 to TRBJ1-4, with no clear D. There are 11 residues in the CDR3. The V gene's germline CDR1 is SQVTM and CDR2 ANQGSEA. The CDR3 spells CRISFGEKLFF. CDR3 nucleotide sequence: TGCAGGATTTCTTTCGGGGAAAAACTGTTTTTT.

The chain joins TRBV19 to TRBJ2-6, with 12 bases lining up with TRBD2. Trimming took 4 bases from V and 1 from J; bases not matched to a gene: 23. The CDR3 is made up of 24 amino acids. The germline V gene encodes CDR1 LNHDA and CDR2 SQIVND (reference sequence). The CDR3: CASSTLPTSGGAQMYTSGANVLTF. The CDR3 coding sequence is TGTGCCAGTAGTACCTTACCGACTAGCGGGGGCGCCCAAATGTATACGTCTGGGGCCAACGTCCTGACTTTC.

The rearrangement links TRBV27 to TRBJ1-1; 7 nucleotides align to TRBD1. The trim removed 4 bases at V and 1 base at J, leaving 3 bases unmatched. The CDR3 has 14 residues. Germline V gene data show CDR1 as MNHEY and CDR2 as SMNVEV (reference sequence). DNA of the CDR3: TGTGCCAGCAGTTCCCCAGGGGGGAACACTGAAGCTTTCTTT. Residues: CASSSPGGNTEAFF.